This T cell receptor (beta chain) was obtained from a study of T cell responses to AZD1222 COVID-19 vaccine. Study-level results: The reported proportion of spike-specific TCRs targeting unmutated variant regions was nearly half. The donor cohort was predominantly white British with a female majority, and clonal diversity may have been underestimated.

Remarks on this clone: What it binds is unknown.

The V gene's germline CDR1 is MNHEY and CDR2 SVGAGI. Trimming cost V 5 bases and J 8 bases; bases outside gene matches: 9. The CDR3 has 15 amino acids. TCRdb's copy holds only in-frame clones and misses some; the assay was immunoSEQ multiplex PCR. The table includes around 170,000 clones, about 91% detected once. Sequencing was performed on peripheral blood, taken on day 0 of AZD1222 vaccination. V is TRBV6-5 and J is TRBJ2-2; 9 bases map to TRBD1. This clonotype was sampled from an adult in good health. Here the CDR3 reads CASSPQTGGVGELFF. CDR3 nucleotide sequence: TGTGCCAGCAGTCCTCAGACAGGGGGAGTGGGGGAGCTGTTTTTT.